This TCR beta chain was captured by sequencing in a study of shared clonotypes between healthy human individuals. Overall study results and limits: With several donors compared, around 4.7% of naive CD4 clonotypes were shared.

Germline loops: CDR1 SQVTM, CDR2 ANQGSEA. The CDR3 spans 13 residues. The ends were cut back, 2 bases at V and 2 bases at J, with 9 bases in the middle. The assay used deep level. Each replicate PCR on the sorted subsets used approximately 180 ng DNA (roughly 27,000 T cell genomes). Sequenced by immunoSEQ multiplex PCR; TCRdb stores in-frame clones only, minus some. The sample contains about 1 million clones, around 76% of which appear only once. Of note for this clone: What it recognizes is unknown. Other DNA sequences in this specimen translate into the identical CDR3.

The sequence came from a man aged 18 to 29 in good health. The sequencing input was memory CD4+ T cells sorted from blood. As to subset: CD45RA-negative fraction. The chain has TRBV29-1 and TRBJ1-1, with TRBD1 as a possible D gene (6 bases). The CDR3 loop reads CSVERQANTEAFF. The CDR3 region has the DNA TGCAGCGTTGAAAGACAGGCTAACACTGAAGCTTTCTTT.